This T cell receptor (beta chain) was captured in a study of blood T cell repertoires in COVID-19. In the authors' methods: Reference gene primer amplification gave estimated nucleated cell counts. Sequenced by immunoSEQ multiplex PCR; TCRdb stores in-frame clones only, minus some. D and trimming were read from the DNA, whereas the V and J calls and clone size are those reported in that table. The sample shows 280,000 or so clones, approximately 88% of them seen only once. In germline, CDR1 is SGHDN, CDR2 FVKESK. There are 14 residues in the CDR3. Trimming cost V 4 bases and J 6 bases, with 15 bases left between them.

This chain links TRBV14 with TRBJ1-2; maybe TRBD1 (6 bases). Sequencing was carried out using peripheral blood. The origin of this receptor is a man aged 18 to 35 with active or convalescent COVID-19. CDR3 nucleotides: TGTGCCAGCAGCCCCCAAGCCGGACAGCATGGCTACACCTTC. Translating gives CASSPQAGQHGYTF.